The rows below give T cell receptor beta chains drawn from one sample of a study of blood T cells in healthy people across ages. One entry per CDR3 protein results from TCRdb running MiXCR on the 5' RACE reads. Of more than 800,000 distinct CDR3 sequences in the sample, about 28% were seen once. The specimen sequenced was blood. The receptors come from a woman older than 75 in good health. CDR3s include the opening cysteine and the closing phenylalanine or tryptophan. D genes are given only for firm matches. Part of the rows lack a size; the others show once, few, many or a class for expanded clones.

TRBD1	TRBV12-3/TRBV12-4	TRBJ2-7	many	CASSPGQNYEQYF	TGTGCCAGCAGCCCGGGACAGAACTACGAGCAGTACTTC
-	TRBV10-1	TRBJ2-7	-	CASSDQGKANNEQYF	TGCGCCAGCAGTGATCAGGGGAAAGCGAACAATGAGCAGTACTTC
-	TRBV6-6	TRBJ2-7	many	CASIEDSLYEQYF	TGTGCCAGCATCGAAGACAGCCTCTACGAGCAGTACTTC
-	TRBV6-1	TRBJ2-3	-	CASSGMRGDTQYF	TGTGCCAGCAGTGGTATGAGGGGAGATACGCAGTATTTT
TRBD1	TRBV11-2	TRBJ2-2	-	CASSELGDRNTGELFF	TGTGCCAGCAGCGAACTAGGGGACAGGAACACCGGGGAGCTGTTTTTT
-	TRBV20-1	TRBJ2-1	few	CSASPGGTPCNEQFF	TGCAGTGCTTCACCCGGGGGAACCCCCTGCAATGAGCAGTTCTTC
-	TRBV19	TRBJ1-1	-	CASTLGLLTNTEAFF	TGTGCCAGTACCCTGGGACTCCTGACGAACACTGAAGCTTTCTTT
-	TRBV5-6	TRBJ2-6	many	CASSWRDFSGANVLTF	TGTGCCAGCAGCTGGAGGGATTTTTCTGGGGCCAACGTCCTGACTTTC
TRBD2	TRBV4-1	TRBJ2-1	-	CASSLGTSVPADYEQFF	TGCGCCAGCAGCCTAGGGACTAGTGTACCCGCTGACTATGAGCAGTTCTTC
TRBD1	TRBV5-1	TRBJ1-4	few	CASSFQTGVGNEKLFF	TGCGCCAGCAGCTTCCAGACAGGGGTGGGGAACGAAAAACTGTTTTTT
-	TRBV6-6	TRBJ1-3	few	CASIGSGNTIYF	TGTGCCAGCATTGGCAGTGGAAACACCATATATTTT
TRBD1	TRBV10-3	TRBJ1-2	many	CAIGQGFHGYTF	TGTGCCATCGGACAGGGCTTTCATGGCTACACCTTC
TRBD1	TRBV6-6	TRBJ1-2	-	CASFSQLGQGDYGYTF	TGTGCCAGCTTCTCTCAGCTAGGACAGGGAGACTATGGCTACACCTTC
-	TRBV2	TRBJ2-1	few	CASVEEGEQFF	TGTGCCAGCGTTGAGGAGGGTGAGCAGTTCTTC
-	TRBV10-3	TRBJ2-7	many	CAISPPDSEQYF	TGTGCCATCAGCCCTCCCGACAGCGAGCAGTACTTC
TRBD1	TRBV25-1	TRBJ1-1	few	CASSVEVGTGRAFF	TGTGCCAGCAGTGTAGAGGTTGGGACAGGGCGAGCTTTCTTT
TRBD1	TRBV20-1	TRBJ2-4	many	CSARGVPGQGKNIQYF	TGCAGTGCTAGAGGCGTCCCGGGACAGGGGAAAAACATTCAGTACTTC
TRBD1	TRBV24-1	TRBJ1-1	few	CATSEVDRDRGRLDTEAFF	TGTGCCACCAGTGAAGTCGACCGAGACAGGGGGCGGTTGGACACTGAAGCTTTCTTT